The clone carrying this TCR beta chain was seen a few times. The antigen remains unidentified. The sample belongs to a study of blood T cells in healthy people across ages. Overall study: Template-switching capture recovered about one barcoded beta molecule per two T cells.

General study findings and limits: It was not known whether donors were CMV positive (a possible confounder of expanded clonotype changes).

The CDR3 is made up of 15 amino acids. Trimming took off 5 bases at V and 0 bases at J, with 11 bases between the two ends. In germline, CDR1 is SGHTA, CDR2 FQGNSA. Primed by a sample-barcoded 5' primer and a J-beta primer mix, a second PCR proceeded for about 7 to 12 cycles. MiXCR, run by TCRdb on the 5' RACE reads, gives a single entry per CDR3 protein. This repertoire shows around 1,600,000 distinct CDR3 sequences, 35% to 45% found once; its top ten account for about 4%. This receptor was taken from a woman aged 18-29 years in good health. The sequenced sample was blood. The rearrangement uses TRBV7-2 and TRBJ1-5; a possible D gene is TRBD1 (6 bases). CDR3 amino acids: CASSIQGGSNQPQHF. The CDR3, as DNA: TGTGCCAGCAGCATACAGGGAGGTAGCAATCAGCCCCAGCATTTT.